The 18 T cell receptor beta chains given below trace back to one sample, sequenced in a study of cytomegalovirus exposure and HLA in healthy donors. The PCR ran on 60 Vbeta and 13 Jbeta primers. The protocol was immunoSEQ multiplex PCR, while the TCRdb copy is restricted to in-frame clones and leaves out a portion. There are 75,000 to 95,000 clones in the sample; 70% to 90% occur only once, and 4.5% to 7% lies in the top ten. The sample comprised PBMCs. The receptors shown here come from a woman aged 18 to 35 in good health and CMV-seropositive.

J is TRBJ1-6 and V is TRBV5-1; weak D call: TRBD1 (6 bases). CDR3 length equals 18 residues. Trimming shortened V by 1 base and J by 2 bases, and 16 bases separated the two germline ends. In germline, CDR1 is SGHRS, CDR2 YFSETQ. The CDR3: CASSLFLLGGAYNSPLHF. The CDR3 DNA sequence: TGCGCCAGCAGCTTGTTTTTGCTAGGGGGAGCCTATAATTCACCCCTCCACTTT.

This clone was seen only once. The rearrangement links TRBV20-1 to TRBJ2-1; TRBD2 might be the D (5 bases). V dropped 5 bases and J dropped 16 bases, with 18 bases sitting between them. There are 11 residues in the CDR3. The germline V gene encodes CDR1 DFQATT and CDR2 SNEGSKA (reference sequence). The CDR3 bases are TGCAGTGCTGACTATAGCGAGAGAAGCTTCTTC. This encodes CSADYSERSFF.

The rearrangement uses TRBV25-1 and TRBJ1-4, with a possible D match to TRBD1 (5 bases). CDR1 and CDR2 from the germline V gene are MGHDK and SYGVNS. The V end was cut by 6 bases, the J end by 5 bases, with 13 bases between. The CDR3 extends over 14 amino acids. The CDR3 reads CASSGTGRNEKLFF. Written as DNA, the CDR3 is TGTGCCAGCAGCGGAACAGGCCGAAATGAAAAACTGTTTTTT.

In its sample, this clone was seen a few times. The rearrangement links TRBV7-2 to TRBJ1-2, with a tentative D call TRBD1 (5 bases). The CDR3 totals 14 residues. V lost 5 bases and J lost 8, with 18 bases in between. From germline, CDR1 is SGHTA and CDR2 FQGNSA. The CDR3 is CASSTVQGVYGYTF. CDR3 coding DNA: TGTGCCAGCAGCACTGTCCAGGGTGTCTACGGCTACACCTTC.

This sequence joins TRBV12-5 and TRBJ2-2; no clear D. Germline V CDR1 and CDR2: LGHNT, FRNRAP. The CDR3 runs to 14 residues. Trimming took off 2 bases at V and 0 bases at J, with 4 bases between the two ends. The CDR3, as DNA: TGTGCTAGTGGTTTGCATCCGAACACCGGGGAGCTGTTTTTT. Encoded protein: CASGLHPNTGELFF.

For this clone: The junction departs from germline at one end; a sequencing error may be responsible. CDR3 nucleotide sequence: TGTGCCAGCACCTTGTATCGGGTACAGGGGCAACTCCTCCATTCACCCCTCCACTTT. Translation gives CASTLYRVQGQLLHSPLHF. This chain connects TRBV5-6 to TRBJ1-6, with 7 bases aligning to TRBD1. Germline V lookup: CDR1 SGHDT, CDR2 YYEEEE. The CDR3 totals 19 residues.

The V gene is TRBV2, the J gene TRBJ1-2; TRBD1 matches at 9 bases. The CDR3 extends over 17 amino acids. Trimming cost V 6 bases and J 4 bases; bases outside gene matches: 15. Per the germline V gene, CDR1 is SNHLY and CDR2 is FYNNEI. The CDR3 protein is CASRAVDRGRGVYGYTF. The DNA for the CDR3 is TGTGCCAGCAGGGCAGTGGACAGGGGACGGGGGGTCTATGGCTACACCTTC.

J is TRBJ1-2 and V is TRBV4-1, with D uncertain. This CDR3 spans 15 amino acids. Germline V gives CDR1 MGHRA, CDR2 YSYEKL. V was trimmed by 0 bases and J by 4 bases, leaving 12 bases between them. The CDR3: CASSQDLRVFYGYTF. The CDR3 DNA sequence: TGCGCCAGCAGCCAAGATCTTCGGGTGTTCTATGGCTACACCTTC.

In DNA, the CDR3 is TGTGCTAGTGGTCCTGGACAGGTTGGCGAGACCCAGTACTTC. Protein: CASGPGQVGETQYF. The chain combines TRBV12-5 with TRBJ2-5; 7 positions agree with TRBD1. V shed 5 bases, J shed 5 bases, and the junction held 8 bases outside the gene matches. Germline V gives CDR1 LGHNT, CDR2 FRNRAP. The CDR3 contains 14 residues.

This rearrangement joins TRBV14 to TRBJ2-7; a possible D gene is TRBD2 (6 bases). The germline V and J ends were trimmed by 4 bases and 5 bases, with 9 bases remaining between them. The CDR3 runs to 12 residues. Germline CDR1 and CDR2: SGHDN and FVKESK. The CDR3 region is CASSLKRDEQYF. Written as DNA, the CDR3 is TGTGCCAGCAGCCTTAAGCGGGACGAGCAGTACTTC.

The rearrangement uses TRBV7-9 and TRBJ2-2; no clear D. There are 12 residues in the CDR3. The V end was cut by 3 bases, the J end by 10 bases, with 9 bases between. Germline loops: CDR1 SEHNR, CDR2 FQNEAQ (reference sequence). For the CDR3, the DNA is TGTGCCAGCAGCTTTTCCCCGGTGGAGCTGTTTTTT. Translation: CASSFSPVELFF.

The chain couples TRBV20-1 to TRBJ1-1; D unresolved. The ends were cut back, 2 bases at V and 3 bases at J, with 4 bases in the middle. Per germline, CDR1 DFQATT and CDR2 SNEGSKA (reference sequence). The CDR3 is made up of 11 amino acids. CDR3 sequence: CSARHYTEAFF. DNA of the CDR3: TGCAGTGCTAGACACTACACTGAAGCTTTCTTT.

Only a few counts were recorded for this clone. This CDR3 is CASSQAQFNEQFF. The CDR3, as DNA: TGTGCCAGCAGCCAAGCCCAGTTCAATGAGCAGTTCTTC. This chain links TRBV4-2 with TRBJ2-1; D not certain. Trimming took 1 base from V and 6 from J, leaving 7 bases between them. The CDR3 extends over 13 amino acids. The germline gives CDR1 LGHNA, CDR2 YNFKEQ.

The chain links TRBV7-9 to TRBJ2-3; unclear D gene. The CDR3 covers 16 residues. Germline V CDR1 and CDR2: SEHNR, FQNEAQ (reference sequence). Trimming removed 1 base from V and 2 bases from J, with 13 bases in between. CDR3 sequence reads: CASSLVLGRFTDTQYF. In nucleotides, the CDR3 is TGTGCCAGCAGCTTAGTTCTAGGAAGGTTCACAGATACGCAGTATTTT. The full variable domain, in which reference TRBV7-9 and TRBJ2-3 provide the parts outside the CDR3, is DTGVSQNPRHKITKRGQNVTFRCDPISEHNRLYWYRQTLGQGPEFLTYFQNEAQLEKSRLLSDRFSAERPKGSFSTLEIQRTEQGDSAMYLCASSLVLGRFTDTQYFGPGTRLTVL.

The CDR3 nucleotides are TGTGCCAGCAGTGAAAGCCCGGGGGTTTGGGAGACCCAGTACTTC. Translation gives CASSESPGVWETQYF. The chain links TRBV6-1 to TRBJ2-5; D is possibly TRBD2 (6 bases). The CDR3 consists of 15 residues. V gave up 2 bases and J gave up 5 bases, with 15 bases separating them. In germline, CDR1 is MNHNS, CDR2 SASEGT.

J is TRBJ1-5 and V is TRBV4-2; tentative D call: TRBD1 (5 bases). The V gene lost 1 base and the J gene lost 3 bases, with 13 bases spanning the gap. Germline CDR1 reads LGHNA; CDR2 reads YNFKEQ. The CDR3 is made up of 16 amino acids. The CDR3 here is CASSQVGAGNNQPQHF. In DNA, the CDR3 is TGTGCCAGCAGCCAAGTAGGGGCAGGGAACAATCAGCCCCAGCATTTT.

J is TRBJ2-5 and V is TRBV2; 7 bases fit TRBD2. This CDR3 has 14 amino acids. The V gene end was trimmed by 1 base and the J gene end by 5 bases; junction bases not matched to a gene: 4. Germline CDR1 and CDR2: SNHLY and FYNNEI. As DNA, the CDR3 is TGTGCCAGCAGTGAAGGGGGGGGGTTGGAGACCCAGTACTTC. Protein: CASSEGGGLETQYF.

The chain is built from TRBV6-1 and TRBJ2-7; the match to TRBD2 covers 12 bases. The CDR3 length is 15 residues. Germline loops: CDR1 MNHNS, CDR2 SASEGT. Trimming at V came to 8 bases and at J to 6 bases, leaving 11 bases not matched to a gene. CDR3 sequence: CASCVSSGGAGEQYF. CDR3 coding DNA: TGTGCCAGCTGTGTGTCTAGCGGGGGGGCTGGCGAGCAGTACTTC.